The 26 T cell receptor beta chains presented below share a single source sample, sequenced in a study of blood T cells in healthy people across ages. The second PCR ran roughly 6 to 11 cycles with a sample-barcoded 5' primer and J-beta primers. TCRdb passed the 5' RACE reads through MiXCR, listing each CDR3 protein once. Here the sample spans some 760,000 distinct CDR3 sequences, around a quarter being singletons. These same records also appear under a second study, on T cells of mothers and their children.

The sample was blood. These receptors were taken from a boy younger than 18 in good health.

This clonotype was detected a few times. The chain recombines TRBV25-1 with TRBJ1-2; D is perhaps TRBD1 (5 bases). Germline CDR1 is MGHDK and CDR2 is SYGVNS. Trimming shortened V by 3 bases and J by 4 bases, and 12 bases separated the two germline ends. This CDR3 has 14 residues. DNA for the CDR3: TGTGCCAGCAGTGACCTTTTTGGGACCTATGGCTACACCTTC. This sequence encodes CASSDLFGTYGYTF.

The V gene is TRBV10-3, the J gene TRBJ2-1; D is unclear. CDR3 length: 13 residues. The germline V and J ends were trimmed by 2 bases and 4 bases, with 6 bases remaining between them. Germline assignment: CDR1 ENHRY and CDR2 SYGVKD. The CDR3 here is CAISEPQYNEQFF. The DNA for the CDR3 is TGTGCCATCAGTGAGCCCCAATACAATGAGCAGTTCTTC.

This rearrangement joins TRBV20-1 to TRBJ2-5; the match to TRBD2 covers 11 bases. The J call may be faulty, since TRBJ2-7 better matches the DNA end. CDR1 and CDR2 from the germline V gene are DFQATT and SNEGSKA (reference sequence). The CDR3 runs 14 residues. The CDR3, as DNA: TGCAGTGCTTCGACTAGCGGGATGCTCTACGAGCAGTACTTC. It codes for CSASTSGMLYEQYF.

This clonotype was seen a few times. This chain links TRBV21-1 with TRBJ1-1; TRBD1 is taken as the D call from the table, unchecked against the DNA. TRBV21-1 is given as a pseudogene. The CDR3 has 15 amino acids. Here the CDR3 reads CASSRQDRLGTEAFF. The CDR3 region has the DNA TGTGCCAGCAGCAGACAGGACAGGCTGGGGACTGAAGCTTTCTTT.

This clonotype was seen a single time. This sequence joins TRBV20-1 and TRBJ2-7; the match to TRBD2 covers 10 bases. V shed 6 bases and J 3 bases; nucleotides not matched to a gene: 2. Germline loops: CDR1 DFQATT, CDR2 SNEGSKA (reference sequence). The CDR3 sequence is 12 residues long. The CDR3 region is CSATSGNYEQYF. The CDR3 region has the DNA TGCAGTGCCACTAGCGGGAACTACGAGCAGTACTTC.

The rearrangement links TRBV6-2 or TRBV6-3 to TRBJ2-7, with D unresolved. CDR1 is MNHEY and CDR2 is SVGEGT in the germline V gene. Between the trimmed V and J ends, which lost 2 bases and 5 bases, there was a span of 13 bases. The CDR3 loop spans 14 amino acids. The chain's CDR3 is CASSYRNSQDEQYF. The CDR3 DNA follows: TGTGCCAGCAGTTACCGGAACTCCCAAGACGAGCAGTACTTC.

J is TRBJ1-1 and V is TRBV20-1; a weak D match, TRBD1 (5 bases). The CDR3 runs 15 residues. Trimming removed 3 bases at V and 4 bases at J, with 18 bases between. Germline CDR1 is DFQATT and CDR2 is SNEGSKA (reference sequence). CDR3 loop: CSARTPRGVSTEAFF. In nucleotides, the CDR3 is TGCAGTGCTAGGACCCCAAGGGGCGTCAGCACTGAAGCTTTCTTT.

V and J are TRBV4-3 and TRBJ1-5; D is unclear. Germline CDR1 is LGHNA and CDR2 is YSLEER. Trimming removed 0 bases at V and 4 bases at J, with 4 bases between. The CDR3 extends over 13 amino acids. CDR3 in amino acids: CASSQDLNQPQHF. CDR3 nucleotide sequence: TGCGCCAGCAGCCAAGACCTAAATCAGCCCCAGCATTTT.

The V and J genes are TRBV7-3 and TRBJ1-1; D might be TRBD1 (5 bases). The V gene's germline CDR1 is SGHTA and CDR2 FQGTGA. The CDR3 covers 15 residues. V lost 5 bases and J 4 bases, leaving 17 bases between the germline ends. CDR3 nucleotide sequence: TGTGCCAGCAGCAGTCAAGGGGCAGGGCTCACTGAAGCTTTCTTT. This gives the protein CASSSQGAGLTEAFF.

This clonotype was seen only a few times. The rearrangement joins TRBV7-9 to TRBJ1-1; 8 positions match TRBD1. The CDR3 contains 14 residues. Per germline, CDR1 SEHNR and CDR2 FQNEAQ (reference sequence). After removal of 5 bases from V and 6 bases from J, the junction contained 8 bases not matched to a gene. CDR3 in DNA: TGTGCCAGCAGCCTCGGACAGGGTTTGGCTGAAGCTTTCTTT. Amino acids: CASSLGQGLAEAFF.

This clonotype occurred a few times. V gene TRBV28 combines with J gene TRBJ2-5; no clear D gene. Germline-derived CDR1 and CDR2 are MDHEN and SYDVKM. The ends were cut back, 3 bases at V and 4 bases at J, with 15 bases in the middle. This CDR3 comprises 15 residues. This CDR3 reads CASSFFWSSGETQYF. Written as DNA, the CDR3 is TGTGCCAGCAGTTTTTTCTGGAGTTCGGGAGAGACCCAGTACTTC.

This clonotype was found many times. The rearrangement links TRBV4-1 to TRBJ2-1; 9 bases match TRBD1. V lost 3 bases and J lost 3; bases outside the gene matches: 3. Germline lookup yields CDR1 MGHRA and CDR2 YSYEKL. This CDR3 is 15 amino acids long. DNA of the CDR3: TGCGCCAGCAGCCACCCGGGACAGGGCTACAATGAGCAGTTCTTC. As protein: CASSHPGQGYNEQFF.

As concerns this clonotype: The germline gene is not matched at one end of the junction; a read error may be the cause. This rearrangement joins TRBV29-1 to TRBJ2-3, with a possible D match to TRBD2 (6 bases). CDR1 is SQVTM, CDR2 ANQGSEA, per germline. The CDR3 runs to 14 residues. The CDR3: CNVVPGVVTDTQYF. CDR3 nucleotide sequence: TGCAACGTTGTCCCGGGGGTCGTCACAGATACGCAGTATTTT.

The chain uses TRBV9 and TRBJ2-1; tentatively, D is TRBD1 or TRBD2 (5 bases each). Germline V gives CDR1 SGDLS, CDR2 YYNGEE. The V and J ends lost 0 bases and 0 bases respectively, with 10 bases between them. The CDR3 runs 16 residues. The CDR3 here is CASSVAGAGSYNEQFF. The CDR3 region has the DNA TGTGCCAGCAGCGTAGCCGGGGCCGGCTCCTACAATGAGCAGTTCTTC.

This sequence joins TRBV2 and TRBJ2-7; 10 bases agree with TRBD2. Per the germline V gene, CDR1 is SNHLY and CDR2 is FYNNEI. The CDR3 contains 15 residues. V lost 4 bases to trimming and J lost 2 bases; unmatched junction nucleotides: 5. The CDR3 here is CASSGGLAHTYEQYF. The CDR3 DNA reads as TGTGCCAGCAGTGGGGGACTAGCGCACACCTACGAGCAGTACTTC.

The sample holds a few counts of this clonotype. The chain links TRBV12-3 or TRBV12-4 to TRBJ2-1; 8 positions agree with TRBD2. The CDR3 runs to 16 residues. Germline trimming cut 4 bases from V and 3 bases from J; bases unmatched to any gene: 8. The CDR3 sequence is CASSSIAGPLYNEQFF. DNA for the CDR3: TGTGCCAGCAGTTCGATAGCGGGGCCGCTCTACAATGAGCAGTTCTTC.

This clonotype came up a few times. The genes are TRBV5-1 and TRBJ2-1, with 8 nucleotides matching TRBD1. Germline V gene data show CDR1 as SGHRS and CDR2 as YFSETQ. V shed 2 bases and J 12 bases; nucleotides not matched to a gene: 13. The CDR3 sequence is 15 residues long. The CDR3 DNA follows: TGCGCCAGCAGCTTAGGACAGGGAGATCTTTCTGGGCAGTTCTTC. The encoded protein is CASSLGQGDLSGQFF. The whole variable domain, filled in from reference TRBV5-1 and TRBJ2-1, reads KAGVTQTPRYLIKTRGQQVTLSCSPISGHRSVSWYQQTPGQGLQFLFEYFSETQRNKGNFPGRFSGRQFSNSRSEMNVSTLELGDSALYLCASSLGQGDLSGQFFGPGTRLTVL.

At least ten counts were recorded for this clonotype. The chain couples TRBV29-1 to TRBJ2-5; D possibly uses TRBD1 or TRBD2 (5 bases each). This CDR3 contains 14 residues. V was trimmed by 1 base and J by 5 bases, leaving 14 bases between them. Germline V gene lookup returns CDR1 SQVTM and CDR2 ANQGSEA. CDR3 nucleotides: TGCAGCGTTGAAGCGAGGGGTGTAGCGGAGACCCAGTACTTC. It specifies CSVEARGVAETQYF.

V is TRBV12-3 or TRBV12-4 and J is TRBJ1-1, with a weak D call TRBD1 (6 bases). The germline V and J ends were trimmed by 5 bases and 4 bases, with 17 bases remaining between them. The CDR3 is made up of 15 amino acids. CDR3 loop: CASSAREGGGTEAFF. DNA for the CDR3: TGTGCCAGCAGTGCTAGGGAGGGGGGCGGCACTGAAGCTTTCTTT.

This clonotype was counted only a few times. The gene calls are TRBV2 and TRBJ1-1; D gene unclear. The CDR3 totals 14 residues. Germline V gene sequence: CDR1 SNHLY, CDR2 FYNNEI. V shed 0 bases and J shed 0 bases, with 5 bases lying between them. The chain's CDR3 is CASSEAVLNTEAFF. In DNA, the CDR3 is TGTGCCAGCAGTGAAGCGGTTTTGAACACTGAAGCTTTCTTT.

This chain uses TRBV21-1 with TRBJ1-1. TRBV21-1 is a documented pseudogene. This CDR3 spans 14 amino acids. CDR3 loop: CARDNRSSGTEAFF. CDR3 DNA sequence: TGTGCCAGAGACAATCGGAGTTCAGGCACTGAAGCTTTCTTT.

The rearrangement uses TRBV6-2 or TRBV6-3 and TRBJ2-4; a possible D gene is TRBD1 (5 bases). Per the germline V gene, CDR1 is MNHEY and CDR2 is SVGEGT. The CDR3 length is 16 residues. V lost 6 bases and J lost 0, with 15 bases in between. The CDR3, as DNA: TGTGCCAGCAGGCTCGACAGTTCTCTAGCCAAAAACATTCAGTACTTC. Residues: CASRLDSSLAKNIQYF.

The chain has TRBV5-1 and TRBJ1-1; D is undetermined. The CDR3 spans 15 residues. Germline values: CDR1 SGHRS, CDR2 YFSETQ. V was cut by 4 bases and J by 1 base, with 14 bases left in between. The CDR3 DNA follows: TGCGCCAGCAGCACCGTCCGGGAACAGAACACTGAAGCTTTCTTT. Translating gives CASSTVREQNTEAFF.

The CDR3 DNA reads as TGTGCCAGCAGCCAAGGGACCAGAAACAATGAGCAGTTCTTC. Its translation is CASSQGTRNNEQFF. The chain couples TRBV7-2 to TRBJ2-1, with D possibly being TRBD1 or TRBD2 (5 bases each). This CDR3 comprises 14 residues. Germline V lookup: CDR1 SGHTA, CDR2 FQGNSA. The germline V and J ends were trimmed by 5 bases and 5 bases, with 13 bases remaining between them.

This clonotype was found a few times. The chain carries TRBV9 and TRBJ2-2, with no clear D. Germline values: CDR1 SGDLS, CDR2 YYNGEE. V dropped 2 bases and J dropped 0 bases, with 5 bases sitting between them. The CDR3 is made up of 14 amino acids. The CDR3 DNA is TGTGCCAGCAGCGTGGTTTCGAACACCGGGGAGCTGTTTTTT. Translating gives CASSVVSNTGELFF.

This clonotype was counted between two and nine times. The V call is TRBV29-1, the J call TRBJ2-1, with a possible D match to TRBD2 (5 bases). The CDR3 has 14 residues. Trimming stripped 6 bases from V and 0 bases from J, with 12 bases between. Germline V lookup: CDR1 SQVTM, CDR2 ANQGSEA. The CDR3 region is CSVHRRLSYNEQFF. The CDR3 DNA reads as TGCAGCGTCCATCGGAGGCTCTCCTACAATGAGCAGTTCTTC.